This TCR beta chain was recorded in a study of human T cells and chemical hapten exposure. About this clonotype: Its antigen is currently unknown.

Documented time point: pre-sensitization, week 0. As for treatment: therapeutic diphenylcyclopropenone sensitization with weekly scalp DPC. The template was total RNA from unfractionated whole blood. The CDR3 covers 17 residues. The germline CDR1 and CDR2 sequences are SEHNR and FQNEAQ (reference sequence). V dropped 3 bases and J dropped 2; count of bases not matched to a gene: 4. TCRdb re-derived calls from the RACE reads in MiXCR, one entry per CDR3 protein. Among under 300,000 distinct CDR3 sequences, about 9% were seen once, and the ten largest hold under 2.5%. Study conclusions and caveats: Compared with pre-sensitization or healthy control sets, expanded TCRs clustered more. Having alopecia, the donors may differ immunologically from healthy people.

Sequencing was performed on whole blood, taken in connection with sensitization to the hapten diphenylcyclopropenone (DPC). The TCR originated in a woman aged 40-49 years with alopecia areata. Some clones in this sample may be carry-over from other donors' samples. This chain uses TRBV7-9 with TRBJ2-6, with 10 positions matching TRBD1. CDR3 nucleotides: TGTGCCAGCAGCTTCGACAGGGGGCGCCCTGGGGCCAACGTCCTGACTTTC. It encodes CASSFDRGRPGANVLTF.